This T cell receptor (beta chain) was sequenced for a study of T-cell memory formation after mild COVID-19. The wider study: Clustering of TCRs was largely donor specific.

CDR3 length equals 14 residues. CDR1 and CDR2 (germline): SGHTA, FQGTGA. V lost 5 bases and J 7 bases, leaving 14 bases between the germline ends. Study-level results: Prior to infection, memory already included some responding clones, suggesting cross-reactive memory joined.

Using constant-segment primers, 5'RACE produced TCR alpha and TCR beta cDNA libraries carrying sample barcodes and UMIs. Each CDR3 protein is one row after TCRdb ran MiXCR on the 5' RACE reads. The sample consists of about 140,000 distinct CDR3 sequences, 11% to 15% of them appearing once. Of note for this clonotype: Its antigen is unknown.

The receptor was isolated from an adult woman who had mild COVID-19 (a few samples of this study predate the infection). Cell type and time point are not known. Sample: PBMCs or a T cell subset sorted from them (not recorded which). This rearrangement joins TRBV7-3 to TRBJ2-2, with unresolved D. The DNA of the CDR3 is TGTGCCAGCAGCCCAGTGTTGGGATACGGGGAGCTGTTTTTT. Translation gives CASSPVLGYGELFF.